A selection of T cell receptor beta chains follows, all from one sample in a study of early T cells in non-severe SARS-CoV-2 infection. A single record per CDR3 protein comes from TCRdb applying MiXCR to the 5' RACE reads. Of around 50,000 distinct CDR3 sequences in the sample, approximately 10% were seen once. Source material: whole blood. All receptors derive from an adult who was a healthcare worker with PCR-confirmed SARS-CoV-2 infection or an uninfected control (not recorded which). CDR3s include the opening cysteine and the closing phenylalanine or tryptophan. The order of the fields is V gene, J gene, clone size, D gene, CDR3 DNA, CDR3 protein. A D gene is named only where the DNA matches it firmly. Clone size, where shown, is once, few, many, or a class for clones that have expanded.

>TRBV20-1|TRBJ2-5|few|-
TGCAGTGGGATGGCAGGAGAGACCCAGTACTTC
CSGMAGETQYF
>TRBV27|TRBJ2-1|-|-
TGTGCCAGCAGTCCCGGACGCTACAATGAGCAGTTCTTC
CASSPGRYNEQFF
>TRBV6-4|TRBJ1-1|-|-
TGTGCCAGCAGTGATACCGAGGGCACTGAAGCTTTCTTT
CASSDTEGTEAFF
>TRBV6-6|TRBJ1-2|many|-
TGTGCCAGCAGTTACGGGGGACGGTCCTATGGCTACACCTTC
CASSYGGRSYGYTF
>TRBV14|TRBJ2-1|many|-
TGTGCCAGCAGCCAAGAGTGGACTTCTTACAATGAGCAGTTCTTC
CASSQEWTSYNEQFF
>TRBV4-1|TRBJ1-1|-|TRBD1
TGCGCCAGCAGCCAAGATGATACCGGGACAGGGAGCTTCATGAACACTGAAGCTTTCTTT
CASSQDDTGTGSFMNTEAFF
>TRBV28|TRBJ2-6|-|-
TGTGCCAGCAGTTTCTCGGGAAGTGGGGCCAACGTCCTGACTTTC
CASSFSGSGANVLTF
>TRBV6-6|TRBJ1-2|many|-
TGTGCCAGCAGTACGGGCGGCAGGGCGAGGGATGGCTACACCTTC
CASSTGGRARDGYTF
>TRBV19|TRBJ2-5|-|TRBD2
TGTGCCAGTAGTAGAGGGGGACTAGCGGAAGAGACCCAGTACTTC
CASSRGGLAEETQYF
>TRBV5-1|TRBJ1-1|-|-
TGCGCCAGCAGCTTGTCTGGAGAAAACACTGAAGCTTTCTTT
CASSLSGENTEAFF
>TRBV5-1|TRBJ1-5|many|-
TGCGCCAGCAGCCCGGAGGGTCGGAGCAATCAGCCCCAGCATTTT
CASSPEGRSNQPQHF
>TRBV4-2|TRBJ2-2|many|-
TGTGCCAGCAACCAGGGTACCGGGGAGCTGTTTTTT
CASNQGTGELFF
>TRBV5-1|TRBJ1-6|many|-
TGCGCCAGCAGCTTTAAGGTTTCGGATTCACCCCTCCACTTT
CASSFKVSDSPLHF
>TRBV5-1|TRBJ1-3|many|TRBD1
TGCGCCAGCAGCAATACGGACAGGGGGCCAGGAAACACCATATATTTT
CASSNTDRGPGNTIYF